This T cell receptor beta chain derives from a study of shared clonotypes between healthy human individuals. Deep-level assay runs were performed. The protocol was immunoSEQ multiplex PCR, while the TCRdb copy is restricted to in-frame clones and leaves out a portion. This table has roughly 220,000 clones, 65% appearing once. All donors were healthy HIV-negative adults lacking recent acute infections or vaccinations. The sequencing input was memory CD4+ T cells sorted from blood. The sample's subset: CD45RA-negative fraction. This TCR derives from a man younger than 40 in good health.

CDR3 sequence: CASSSTGGGLRETQYF. The CDR3 nucleotides are TGCGCCAGCAGCTCCACAGGTGGGGGGTTGAGGGAGACCCAGTACTTC. The rearrangement links TRBV5-1 to TRBJ2-5, with a tentative D call TRBD2 (6 bases). This CDR3 contains 16 residues. V gave up 3 bases and J gave up 5 bases, with 20 bases separating them. Germline V gene lookup returns CDR1 SGHRS and CDR2 YFSETQ.